This TCR beta chain was identified in a study of vaccination and CD4 T cells after COVID-19. Across the whole study: Convalescent persons amounted to six males plus four females, two of whom were Hispanic.

A few counts support this clonotype. Its antigen is unidentified. Sequenced with the Oncomine TCR Beta short-read assay was DNA taken from cultured CD4+ T cells. It was from cultured CD4+ T cells that genomic DNA was extracted. TCRdb fed the PCR reads into MiXCR, producing one record per CDR3 protein. The data contain about 20,000 distinct CDR3 sequences, around 45% of them singletons. CDR1 is SGHVS and CDR2 is FQNEAQ in the germline V gene. The CDR3 runs 13 residues. V dropped 7 bases and J dropped 1 base, with 10 bases sitting between them. Treatment specified: roughly 11-day PBMC culture with coronavirus spike peptide pools or control peptides (ViraFEST assay). In the ViraFEST assay, peptide-pool expansion preceded TCR sequencing of expanded clonotypes. Days 3 and 7 saw half the medium swapped for fresh IL-2 medium.

The chain carries TRBV7-8 and TRBJ1-1; D perhaps matches TRBD1 (5 bases). The receptor's source is a human donor who had recovered from COVID-19. Sequences were derived from CD4+ T cells from blood, cultured in vitro, sampled after SARS-CoV-2 vaccination. For the CDR3, the DNA is TGTGCCAGCAACCTAGGGGCGAACACTGAAGCTTTCTTT. It specifies CASNLGANTEAFF.